This passage covers 8 T cell receptor beta chains from one sample sequenced in a study of chemoradiotherapy in HPV16-positive cancers. Sequenced by immunoSEQ multiplex PCR; TCRdb stores in-frame clones only, minus some. Of 2,500 to 3,500 clones listed, around 79% are singletons. The sequencing here drew on tumor tissue, taken from a patient who underwent chemoradiotherapy. These TCRs come from a human donor with HPV-associated anogenital cancer.

The genes are TRBV6-6 and TRBJ1-1; perhaps TRBD1 as D (6 bases). The CDR3 has 15 residues. V dropped 2 bases and J dropped 3 bases, with 13 bases sitting between them. Germline V gene data show CDR1 as MNHNY and CDR2 as SVGAGI (reference sequence). CDR3 protein: CASSYRAGEDTEAFF. The CDR3 nucleotides are TGTGCCAGCAGTTACCGGGCAGGGGAGGACACTGAAGCTTTCTTT.

V usage is TRBV30 and J usage is TRBJ2-3; TRBD2 aligns across 14 bases. V was clipped by 4 bases and J by 5 bases; unmatched bases: 5. CDR3 length equals 15 residues. CDR1 is GTSNPN, CDR2 SVGIG, per germline (reference sequence). The CDR3, as DNA: TGTGCCTGGACTCCGGGACTAGCGGGGGAAGATACGCAGTATTTT. Residues: CAWTPGLAGEDTQYF.

The rearrangement uses TRBV27 and TRBJ1-5; D gene ambiguous. The CDR3 has 14 residues. The germline CDR1 and CDR2 sequences are MNHEY and SMNVEV (reference sequence). V dropped 11 bases and J dropped 9 bases, with 23 bases sitting between them. The CDR3 coding sequence is TGTGCCGTCGCCGAGCGGTCAGGTGGTGGGCCCCAGCATTTT. This translates into CAVAERSGGGPQHF.

This sequence joins TRBV7-9 and TRBJ2-3; tentative D call: TRBD1 (5 bases). V was pared by 5 bases and J by 2 bases, with 17 bases between. Looked up from germline, CDR1 is SEHNR and CDR2 is FQNEAQ (reference sequence). This CDR3 is built from 16 residues. This CDR3 is CASSPSNRNFTDTQYF. For the CDR3, the DNA is TGTGCCAGCAGCCCCTCAAACAGGAACTTCACAGATACGCAGTATTTT.

This clone has only a few counts. The chain carries TRBV5-1 and TRBJ2-2, with D perhaps assigned TRBD1 or TRBD2 (5 bases each). The CDR3 extends over 15 amino acids. V lost 0 bases and J lost 7, with 13 bases in between. The germline V gene encodes CDR1 SGHRS and CDR2 YFSETQ. The CDR3: CASSLEGTDDGELFF. For the CDR3, the DNA is TGCGCCAGCAGCTTGGAAGGGACGGATGACGGGGAGCTGTTTTTT.

This clone was observed a few times. The chain recombines TRBV9 with TRBJ2-2, with D uncertain. Germline lookup yields CDR1 SGDLS and CDR2 YYNGEE. Trimming left V 0 bases short and J 4 bases short, with 7 bases between. This CDR3 region has 14 residues. This CDR3 reads CASSVVQTTGELFF. CDR3 sequence (DNA): TGTGCCAGCAGCGTAGTACAGACCACCGGGGAGCTGTTTTTT.

V is TRBV5-1 and J is TRBJ2-2, with TRBD1 identical over 8 bases. Germline CDR1 SGHRS, CDR2 YFSETQ. The junction had 6 bases not matched to a gene; V was cut back by 4 bases and J by 4 bases. The CDR3 covers 15 residues. CDR3 residues: CASSIGQGSTGELFF. As DNA, the CDR3 is TGCGCCAGCAGCATAGGACAGGGCAGCACCGGGGAGCTGTTTTTT.

The chain uses TRBV5-1 and TRBJ2-1; a possible D gene is TRBD1 (6 bases). The ends were cut back, 4 bases at V and 5 bases at J, with 16 bases in the middle. Germline V gene data show CDR1 as SGHRS and CDR2 as YFSETQ. CDR3 length: 15 residues. Here the CDR3 reads CASSPGTYVNNEQFF. CDR3 DNA: TGCGCCAGCAGCCCGGGGACATACGTCAACAATGAGCAGTTCTTC.